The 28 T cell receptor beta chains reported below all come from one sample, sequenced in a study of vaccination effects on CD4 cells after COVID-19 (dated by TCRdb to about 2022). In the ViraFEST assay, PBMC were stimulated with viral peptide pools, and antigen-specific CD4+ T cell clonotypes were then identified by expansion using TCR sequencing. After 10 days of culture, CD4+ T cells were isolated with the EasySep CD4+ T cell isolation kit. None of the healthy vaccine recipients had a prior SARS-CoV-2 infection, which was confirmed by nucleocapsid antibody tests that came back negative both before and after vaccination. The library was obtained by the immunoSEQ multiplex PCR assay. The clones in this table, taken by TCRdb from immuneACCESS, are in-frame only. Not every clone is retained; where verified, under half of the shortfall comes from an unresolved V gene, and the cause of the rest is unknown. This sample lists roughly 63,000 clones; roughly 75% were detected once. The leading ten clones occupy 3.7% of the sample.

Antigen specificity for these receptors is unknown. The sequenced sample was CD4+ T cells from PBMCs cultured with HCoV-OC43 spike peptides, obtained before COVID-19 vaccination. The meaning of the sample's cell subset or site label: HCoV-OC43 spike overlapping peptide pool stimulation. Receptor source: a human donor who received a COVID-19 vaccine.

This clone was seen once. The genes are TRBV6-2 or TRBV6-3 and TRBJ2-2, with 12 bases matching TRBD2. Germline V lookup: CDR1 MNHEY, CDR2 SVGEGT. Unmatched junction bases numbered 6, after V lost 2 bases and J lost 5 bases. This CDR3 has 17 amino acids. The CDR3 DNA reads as TGTGCCAGCAGTTACCGACTAGCGGGGGCATGGACCGGGGAGCTGTTTTTT. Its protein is CASSYRLAGAWTGELFF.

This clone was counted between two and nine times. Here the CDR3 DNA reads TGTGCCAGCAGCTTAGATCGGACAGTTGAAGCTTTCTTT. Its protein product is CASSLDRTVEAFF. The chain recombines TRBV11-2 with TRBJ1-1, with D tentatively TRBD1 (6 bases). The V end was cut by 0 bases, the J end by 7 bases, with 9 bases between. This CDR3 has 13 amino acids. Germline-derived CDR1 and CDR2 are SGHAT and FQNNGV.

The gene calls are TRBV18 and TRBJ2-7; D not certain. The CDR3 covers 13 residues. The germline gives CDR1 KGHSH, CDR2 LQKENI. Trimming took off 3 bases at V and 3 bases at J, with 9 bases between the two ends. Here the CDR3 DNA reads TGTGCCAGCTCACCCACGGACGTCTACGAGCAGTACGTC. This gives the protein CASSPTDVYEQYV.

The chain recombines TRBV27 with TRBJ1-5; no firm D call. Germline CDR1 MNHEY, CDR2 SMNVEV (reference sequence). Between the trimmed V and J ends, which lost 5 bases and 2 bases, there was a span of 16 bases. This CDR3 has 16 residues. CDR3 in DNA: TGTGCCAGCAGTCCTTATGGCCGAGCTGGCAATCAGCCCCAGCATTTT. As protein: CASSPYGRAGNQPQHF.

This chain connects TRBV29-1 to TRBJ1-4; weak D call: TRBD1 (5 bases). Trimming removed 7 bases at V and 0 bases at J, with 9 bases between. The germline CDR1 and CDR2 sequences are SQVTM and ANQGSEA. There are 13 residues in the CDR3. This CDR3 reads CSAVGATNEKLFF. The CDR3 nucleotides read TGCAGCGCTGTGGGGGCAACTAATGAAAAACTGTTTTTT.

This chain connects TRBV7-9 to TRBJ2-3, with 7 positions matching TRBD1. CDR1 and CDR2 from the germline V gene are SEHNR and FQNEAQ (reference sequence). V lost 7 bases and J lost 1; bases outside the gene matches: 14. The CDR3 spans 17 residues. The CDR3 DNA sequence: TGTGCCAGCACCCCGAATCCTTCGACAGGGCGCACAGATACGCAGTATTTT. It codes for CASTPNPSTGRTDTQYF.

The CDR3 DNA reads as TGTGCCAGCTCGCTGGGACAGGGGCTGGCAGACACCATATATTTT. Translated: CASSLGQGLADTIYF. This chain uses TRBV18 with TRBJ1-3; 10 bases match TRBD1. J lost 8 bases, V lost 6 bases, and 10 bases had no gene match. This CDR3 region has 15 residues. CDR1 is KGHSH and CDR2 is LQKENI in the germline V gene.

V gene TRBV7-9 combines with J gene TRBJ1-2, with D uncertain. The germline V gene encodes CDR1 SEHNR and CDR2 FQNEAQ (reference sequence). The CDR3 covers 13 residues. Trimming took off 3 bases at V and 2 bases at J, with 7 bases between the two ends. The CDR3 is CASSLTANYGYTF. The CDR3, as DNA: TGTGCCAGCAGCTTGACGGCCAACTATGGCTACACCTTC.

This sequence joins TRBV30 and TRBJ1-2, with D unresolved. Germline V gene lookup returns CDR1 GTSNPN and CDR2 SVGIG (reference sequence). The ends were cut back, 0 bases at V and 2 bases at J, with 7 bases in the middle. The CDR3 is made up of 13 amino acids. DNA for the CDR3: TGTGCCTGGAGTGTAGGACGGAACTATGGCTACACCTTC. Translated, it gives CAWSVGRNYGYTF.

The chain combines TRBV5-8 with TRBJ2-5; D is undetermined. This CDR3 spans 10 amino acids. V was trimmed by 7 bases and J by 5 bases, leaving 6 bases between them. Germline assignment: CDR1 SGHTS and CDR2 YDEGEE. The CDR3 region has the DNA TGTGCCAGCCCTGGGGAGACCCAGTACTTC. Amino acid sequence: CASPGETQYF.

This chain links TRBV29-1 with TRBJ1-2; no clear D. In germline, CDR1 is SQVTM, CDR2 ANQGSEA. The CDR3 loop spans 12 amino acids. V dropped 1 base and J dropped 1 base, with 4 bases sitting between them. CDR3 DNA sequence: TGCAGCGTTGAAGGACATAACTATGGCTACACCTTC. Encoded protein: CSVEGHNYGYTF.

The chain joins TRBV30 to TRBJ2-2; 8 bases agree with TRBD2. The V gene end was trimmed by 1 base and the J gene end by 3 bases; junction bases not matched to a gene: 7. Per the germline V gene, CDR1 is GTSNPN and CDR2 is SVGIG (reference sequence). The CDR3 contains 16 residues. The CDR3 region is CAWSDRTSGHTGELFF. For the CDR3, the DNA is TGTGCCTGGAGTGATCGAACTAGCGGCCACACCGGGGAGCTGTTTTTT.

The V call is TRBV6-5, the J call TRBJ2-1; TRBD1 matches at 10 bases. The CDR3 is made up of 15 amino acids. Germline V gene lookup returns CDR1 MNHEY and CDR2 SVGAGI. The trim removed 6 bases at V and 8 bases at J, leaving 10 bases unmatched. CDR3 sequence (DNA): TGTGCCAGCAGCAGCGAAGGGACAGGGGAGTATGAGCAGTTCTTC. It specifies CASSSEGTGEYEQFF.

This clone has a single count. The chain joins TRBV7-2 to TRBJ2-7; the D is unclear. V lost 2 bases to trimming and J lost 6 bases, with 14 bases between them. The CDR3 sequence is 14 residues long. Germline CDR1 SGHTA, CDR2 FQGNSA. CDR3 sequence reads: CASSLQLGIGEQYV. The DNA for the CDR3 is TGTGCCAGCAGCTTACAGCTGGGTATCGGCGAGCAGTACGTC.

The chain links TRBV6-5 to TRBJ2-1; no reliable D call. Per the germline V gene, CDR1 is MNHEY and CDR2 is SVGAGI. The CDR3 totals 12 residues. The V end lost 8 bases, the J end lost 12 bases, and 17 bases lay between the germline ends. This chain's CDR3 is CASSSHRAGQFF. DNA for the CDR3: TGTGCCAGCTCCTCCCATCGGGCAGGGCAGTTCTTC.

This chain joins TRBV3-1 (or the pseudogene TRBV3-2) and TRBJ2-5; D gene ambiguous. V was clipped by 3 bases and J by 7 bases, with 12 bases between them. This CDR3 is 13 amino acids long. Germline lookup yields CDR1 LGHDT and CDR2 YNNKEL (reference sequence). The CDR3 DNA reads TGTGCCAGCAGCCAGAGATGGGAAGCGACCCAGTACTTC. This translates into CASSQRWEATQYF.

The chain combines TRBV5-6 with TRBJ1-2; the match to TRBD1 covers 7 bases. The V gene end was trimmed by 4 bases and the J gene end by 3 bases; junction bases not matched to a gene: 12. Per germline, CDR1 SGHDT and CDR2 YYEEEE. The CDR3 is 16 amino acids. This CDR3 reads CASSVNRGRLDYGYTF. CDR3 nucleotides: TGTGCCAGCAGCGTTAACAGGGGCAGGTTAGACTATGGCTACACCTTC.

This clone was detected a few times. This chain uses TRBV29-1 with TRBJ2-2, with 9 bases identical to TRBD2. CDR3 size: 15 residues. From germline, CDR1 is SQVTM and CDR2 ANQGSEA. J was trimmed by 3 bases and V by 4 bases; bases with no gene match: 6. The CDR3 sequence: CSVVGLAGHTGELFF. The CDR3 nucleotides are TGCAGCGTTGTTGGGCTAGCGGGGCACACCGGGGAGCTGTTTTTT.

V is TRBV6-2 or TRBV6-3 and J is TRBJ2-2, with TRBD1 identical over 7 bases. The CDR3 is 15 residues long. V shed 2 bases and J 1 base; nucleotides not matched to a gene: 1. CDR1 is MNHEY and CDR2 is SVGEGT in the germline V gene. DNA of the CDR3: TGTGCCAGCAGTTACGGGACAGTGAACACCGGGGAGCTGTTTTTT. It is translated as CASSYGTVNTGELFF.

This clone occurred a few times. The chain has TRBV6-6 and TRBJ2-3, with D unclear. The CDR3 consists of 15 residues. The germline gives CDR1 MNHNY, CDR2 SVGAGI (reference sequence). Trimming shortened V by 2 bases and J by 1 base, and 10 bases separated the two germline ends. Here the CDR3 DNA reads TGTGCCAGCAGTTACACCCGGGCGGGCACAGATACGCAGTATTTT. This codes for CASSYTRAGTDTQYF.

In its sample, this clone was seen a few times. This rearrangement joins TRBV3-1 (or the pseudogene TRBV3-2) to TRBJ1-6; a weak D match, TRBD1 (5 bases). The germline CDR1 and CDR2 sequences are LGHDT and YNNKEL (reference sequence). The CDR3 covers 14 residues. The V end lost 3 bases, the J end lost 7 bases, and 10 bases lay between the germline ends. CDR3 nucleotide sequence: TGTGCCAGCAGCCATGGGGGTCGCAATTCACCCCTCCACTTT. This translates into CASSHGGRNSPLHF.

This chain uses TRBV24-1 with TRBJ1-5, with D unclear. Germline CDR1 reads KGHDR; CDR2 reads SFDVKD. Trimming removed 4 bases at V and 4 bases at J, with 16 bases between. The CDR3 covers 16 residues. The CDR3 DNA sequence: TGTGCCACCAGTGACCCCGTTGTTGGGCCGAATCAGCCCCAGCATTTT. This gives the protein CATSDPVVGPNQPQHF.

The CDR3 reads CATSTVNADTQYF. In DNA form, the CDR3 reads TGTGCCACCAGCACCGTGAATGCAGATACGCAGTATTTT. The chain joins TRBV15 to TRBJ2-3; D gene unclear. V dropped 4 bases and J dropped 4 bases, with 9 bases sitting between them. The CDR3 runs 13 residues. Germline V gives CDR1 LNHNV, CDR2 YYDKDF (reference sequence). Together with reference TRBV15 and TRBJ2-3, the CDR3 gives the full variable domain: DAMVIQNPRYQVTQFGKPVTLSCSQTLNHNVMYWYQQKSSQAPKLLFHYYDKDFNNEADTPDNFQSRRPNTSFCFLDIRSPGLGDTAMYLCATSTVNADTQYFGPGTRLTVL.

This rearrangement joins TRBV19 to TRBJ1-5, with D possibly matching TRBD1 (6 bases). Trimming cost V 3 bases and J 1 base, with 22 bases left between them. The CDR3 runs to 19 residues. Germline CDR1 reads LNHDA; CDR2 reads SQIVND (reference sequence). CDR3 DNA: TGTGCCAGTAGTATCGTCAGGGGCAACAGGGTTAAGAGCAATCAGCCCCAGCATTTT. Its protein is CASSIVRGNRVKSNQPQHF.

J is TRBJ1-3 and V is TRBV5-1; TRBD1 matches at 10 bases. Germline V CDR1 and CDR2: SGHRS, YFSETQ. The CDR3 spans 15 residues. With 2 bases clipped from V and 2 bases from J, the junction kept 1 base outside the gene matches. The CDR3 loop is CASSFGQGAGNTIYF. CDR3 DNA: TGCGCCAGCAGCTTTGGACAGGGGGCTGGAAACACCATATATTTT.

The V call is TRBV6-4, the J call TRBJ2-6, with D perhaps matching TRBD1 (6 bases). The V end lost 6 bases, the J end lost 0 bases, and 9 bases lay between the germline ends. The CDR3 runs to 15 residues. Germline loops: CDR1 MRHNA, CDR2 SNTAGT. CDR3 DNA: TGTGCCAGCAGGACGACAGGCTCTGGGGCCAACGTCCTGACTTTC. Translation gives CASRTTGSGANVLTF.

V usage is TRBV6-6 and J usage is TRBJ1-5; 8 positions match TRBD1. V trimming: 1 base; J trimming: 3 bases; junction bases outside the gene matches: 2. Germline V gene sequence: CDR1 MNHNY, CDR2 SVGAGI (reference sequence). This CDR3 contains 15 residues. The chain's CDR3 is CASSYFQGANQPQHF. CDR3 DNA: TGTGCCAGCAGTTACTTCCAGGGGGCCAATCAGCCCCAGCATTTT.

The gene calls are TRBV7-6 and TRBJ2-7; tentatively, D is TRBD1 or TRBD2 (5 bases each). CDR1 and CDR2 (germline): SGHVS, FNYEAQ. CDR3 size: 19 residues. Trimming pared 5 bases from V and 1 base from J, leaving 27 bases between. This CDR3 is CASSPTHPPGRRYSYEQYV. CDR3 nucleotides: TGTGCCAGCAGCCCAACCCACCCCCCGGGACGCCGGTATTCCTACGAGCAGTACGTC.